What follows is one TCR beta chain and its context. The entry originates in a study of T cell changes during pregnancy in multiple sclerosis. The germline V gene has CDR1 SQVTM and CDR2 ANQGSEA. The CDR3 runs to 12 residues. Assay used: immunoSEQ multiplex PCR; TCRdb lists only in-frame clones, some missing. The table lists under 30,000 clones, about 89% of them singletons. The receptor's source is a female donor in good health, enrolled as a control in a pregnancy study. The chain has TRBV29-1 and TRBJ2-3; D unresolved. Specimen: CD4+ T cells from peripheral blood mononuclear cells, collected in the first trimester of pregnancy. CDR3: CTAQVSTDTQYF. The CDR3 coding sequence is TGCACCGCGCAAGTGAGCACAGATACGCAGTATTTT.